A single TCR beta chain is shown here with its context. Its binding antigen is unknown. The sample holds no much larger clone one base away, and base qualities are not on file. The sample belongs to a study of T cell repertoires in cytomegalovirus infection (dated by TCRdb to between 2018 and 2021). With regard to the full study: Alongside well-studied HLA-B-restricted epitopes, the peptide stimulations were aimed at recently identified HLA-C-restricted CMV epitopes, whose presentation resists viral immunomodulation. The HLA type of each donor mattered for the analysis, because public TCR beta signatures pointed to carriage of CMV infection along with the matching HLA type.

Sequenced on an Illumina HiSeq 1500. TCRdb trimmed the raw reads at Q25, called clones with MiXCR and kept productive beta chains. Records with the same CDR3 protein are collapsed into one entry carrying the most frequent genes and DNA. This sample has roughly 730,000 distinct CDR3 sequences in its table, and roughly 33% of those were observed once. Together, the top ten hold 15% to 20% of the sample. Counted from cysteine to phenylalanine, this CDR3 has 15 amino acids. Left in the record is the CDR3 DNA by itself, 45 bases read in frame from the first base. V lost 4 bases and J lost 2 bases; the stretch between them is 14 bases long. Taken from the germline V gene (reference sequence), the CDR1 and CDR2 loops are LNHDA and SQIVND. Interpreted using the paper, the treatment or condition label stands for: in vitro stimulation with specific CMV peptide epitopes to enrich CMV-specific T cells. Study-level results and caveats: The ex vivo response was dominated by HLA-C-restricted CMV-specific TCR beta clonotypes, and the single most frequent clonotype in two of eight donors was supplied by these HLA-C-restricted clonotypes. In both this cohort and an independent cohort of 352 donors, the cumulative frequency of public TCR beta family members distinguished carriers of CMV infection plus the relevant HLA type.

Sequences were derived from cultured PBMCs, sampled from culture after CMV antigen stimulation. This TCR came from a human donor in good health (CMV status not recorded). Some clones in this sample may be carry-over from other donors' samples. Recombination linked TRBV19 to TRBJ1-2, with the D gene call left open. Read as DNA, the sequence is TGTGCCAGTAGTAGCTCGGTTGGCGGCAACTATGGCTACACCTTC. Translation gives CASSSSVGGNYGYTF.